A selection of T cell receptor beta chains follows, all from one sample in a study of blood T cell repertoires in COVID-19. The assay was immunoSEQ multiplex PCR, and TCRdb's table has in-frame clones only and misses some. The repertoire holds around 250,000 clones, with approximately 85% as singletons. The source material was PBMCs or T cells enriched from blood (not recorded which). Every receptor here comes from a woman aged 50 to 65 who had recovered from COVID-19. Both conserved end residues are part of each CDR3. A D gene is named only where the DNA matches it firmly. Not every row has a clone size; where given, it reads once, few, many or a size class.

TRBV19	.	TRBJ1-1	.	CASSTRVGEAFF	TGTGCCAGTAGTACCCGGGTTGGTGAAGCTTTCTTT
TRBV7-9	TRBD1	TRBJ2-2	.	CASSRTTGTGGPGELFF	TGTGCCAGCAGTAGAACGACGGGGACAGGGGGACCCGGGGAGCTGTTTTTT
TRBV5-4	.	TRBJ1-2	.	CASSPIQDSAGEGYTF	TGTGCCAGCAGCCCAATCCAAGACTCCGCCGGGGAAGGCTACACCTTC
TRBV3-1/TRBV3-2	.	TRBJ2-7	once	CASSPLQGIPYEQYF	TGTGCCAGCAGCCCGCTTCAGGGTATCCCCTACGAGCAGTACTTC
TRBV19	.	TRBJ1-1	.	CASIGLTGRNTEAFF	TGTGCCAGTATCGGGCTTACGGGGAGGAACACTGAAGCTTTCTTT
TRBV5-1	TRBD2	TRBJ2-3	.	CASSSTNSGGPTDTQYF	TGCGCCAGCAGCTCCACGAATAGCGGGGGCCCCACAGATACGCAGTATTTT
TRBV30	TRBD2	TRBJ2-1	.	CAWSYGGGNNEQFF	TGTGCCTGGAGCTATGGGGGAGGGAACAATGAGCAGTTCTTC
TRBV4-3	TRBD1	TRBJ1-1	.	CASSRRQGDTEAFF	TGCGCCAGCAGCCGCCGACAGGGGGACACTGAAGCTTTCTTT
TRBV15	.	TRBJ1-2	.	CATSRGTAANYGYTF	TGTGCCACCAGCAGAGGGACAGCTGCTAACTATGGCTACACCTTC
TRBV9	TRBD1	TRBJ1-2	.	CASSVGAGGVYGYTF	TGTGCCAGCAGCGTAGGGGCAGGGGGCGTTTATGGCTACACCTTC
TRBV30	.	TRBJ2-3	.	CAWSVRAGPDTQYF	TGTGCCTGGAGCGTCCGGGCGGGGCCAGATACGCAGTATTTT
TRBV19	TRBD1	TRBJ1-2	.	CASSMPGGSNGYTF	TGTGCCAGTAGTATGCCAGGGGGCTCAAATGGCTACACCTTC
TRBV27	.	TRBJ1-5	.	CASSFRQGGNQPQHF	TGTGCCAGCAGTTTTCGCCAGGGCGGCAATCAGCCCCAGCATTTT
TRBV30	TRBD2	TRBJ2-1	once	CAWSASGSNNEQFF	TGTGCCTGGAGTGCTAGCGGGAGTAACAATGAGCAGTTCTTC
TRBV19	TRBD1	TRBJ1-6	few	CASRRQGSSSNSPLHF	TGTGCCAGTAGAAGACAGGGGTCTTCCTCTAATTCACCCCTCCACTTT
TRBV3-1/TRBV3-2	TRBD1	TRBJ2-3	.	CASSPNRGVGTDTQYF	TGTGCCAGCAGCCCTAACAGGGGGGTCGGCACAGATACGCAGTATTTT
TRBV24-1	.	TRBJ2-2	once	CATSDLGRESGELFF	TGTGCCACCAGTGATTTGGGCAGGGAAAGTGGGGAGCTGTTTTTT
TRBV12-3/TRBV12-4	.	TRBJ1-1	few	CASSPTGLTEAFF	TGTGCCAGCAGTCCAACAGGGCTCACTGAAGCTTTCTTT
TRBV9	TRBD1	TRBJ2-3	.	CASSVGGRGPDTQYF	TGTGCCAGCAGCGTAGGAGGCAGGGGGCCAGATACGCAGTATTTT
TRBV25-1	.	TRBJ2-7	once	CASSEMVAGRYEQYF	TGTGCCAGCAGTGAAATGGTTGCGGGGAGGTACGAGCAGTACTTC
TRBV6-2/TRBV6-3	.	TRBJ1-1	.	CASSYGQGRNTEAFF	TGTGCCAGCAGTTACGGGCAGGGTCGGAACACTGAAGCTTTCTTT
TRBV28	TRBD1	TRBJ2-7	.	CASGDRVRYEQYF	TGTGCCAGCGGGGACAGAGTCCGGTACGAGCAGTACTTC
TRBV5-6	.	TRBJ2-5	.	CASSKDSQTQYF	TGTGCCAGCAGCAAAGACAGCCAGACCCAGTACTTC
TRBV5-5	TRBD1	TRBJ2-7	.	CASRKDRPSSYEQYF	TGTGCCAGCAGGAAGGACAGGCCGAGCTCCTACGAGCAGTACTTC
TRBV5-5	.	TRBJ1-1	.	CASRLISYTEAFF	TGTGCCAGCAGACTAATCTCATACACTGAAGCTTTCTTT
TRBV18	.	TRBJ1-2	once	CASSWQEYGYTF	TGTGCCAGCTCATGGCAGGAATATGGCTACACCTTC